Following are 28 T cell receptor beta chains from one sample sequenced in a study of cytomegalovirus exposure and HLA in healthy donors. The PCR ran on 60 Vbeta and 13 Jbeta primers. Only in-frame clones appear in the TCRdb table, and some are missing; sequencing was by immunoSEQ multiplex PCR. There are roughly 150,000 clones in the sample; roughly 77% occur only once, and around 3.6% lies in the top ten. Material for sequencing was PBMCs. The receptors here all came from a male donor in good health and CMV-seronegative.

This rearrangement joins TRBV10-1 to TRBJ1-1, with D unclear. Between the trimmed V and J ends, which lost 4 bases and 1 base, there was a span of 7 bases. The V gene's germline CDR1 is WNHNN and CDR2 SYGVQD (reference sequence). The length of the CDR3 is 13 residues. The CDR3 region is CASSAVSNTEAFF. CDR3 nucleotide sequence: TGCGCCAGCAGTGCGGTTTCGAACACTGAAGCTTTCTTT.

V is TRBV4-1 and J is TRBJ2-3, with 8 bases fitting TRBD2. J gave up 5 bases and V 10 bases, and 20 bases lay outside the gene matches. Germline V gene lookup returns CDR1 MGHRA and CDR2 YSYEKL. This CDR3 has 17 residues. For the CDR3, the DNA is TGCGCCACCACAGCTATCGGTAGCGGGATATACGGAGATACGCAGTATTTT. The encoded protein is CATTAIGSGIYGDTQYF.

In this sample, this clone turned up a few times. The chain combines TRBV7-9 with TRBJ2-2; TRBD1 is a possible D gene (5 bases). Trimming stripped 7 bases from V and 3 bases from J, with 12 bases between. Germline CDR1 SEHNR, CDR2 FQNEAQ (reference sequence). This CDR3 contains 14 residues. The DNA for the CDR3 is TGTGCCAGCAACCACCAGGGTTACACCGGGGAGCTGTTTTTT. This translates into CASNHQGYTGELFF. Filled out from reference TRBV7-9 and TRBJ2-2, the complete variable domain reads DTGVSQNPRHKITKRGQNVTFRCDPISEHNRLYWYRQTLGQGPEFLTYFQNEAQLEKSRLLSDRFSAERPKGSFSTLEIQRTEQGDSAMYLCASNHQGYTGELFFGEGSRLTVL.

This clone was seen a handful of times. DNA for the CDR3: TGTGCCATCAGTGAGTCGAGTCTAGCGGGGGGACACTACGAGCAGTACTTC. Translated, it gives CAISESSLAGGHYEQYF. V and J are TRBV10-3 and TRBJ2-7; 11 positions agree with TRBD2. V was clipped by 0 bases and J by 3 bases; unmatched bases: 7. This CDR3 spans 17 amino acids. CDR1 ENHRY and CDR2 SYGVKD come from the germline V gene.

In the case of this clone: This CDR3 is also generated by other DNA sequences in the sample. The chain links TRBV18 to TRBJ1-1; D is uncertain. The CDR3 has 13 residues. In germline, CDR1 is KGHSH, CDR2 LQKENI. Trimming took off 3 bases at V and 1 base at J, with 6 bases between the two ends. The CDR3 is CASSPTRNTEAFF. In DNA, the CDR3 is TGTGCCAGCTCACCCACAAGGAACACTGAAGCTTTCTTT.

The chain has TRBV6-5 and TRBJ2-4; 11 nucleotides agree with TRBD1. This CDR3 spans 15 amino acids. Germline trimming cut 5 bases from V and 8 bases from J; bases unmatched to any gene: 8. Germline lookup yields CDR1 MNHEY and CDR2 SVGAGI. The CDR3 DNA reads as TGTGCCAGCAGTACTCCGGGGACAGGGGGGGACATTCAGTACTTC. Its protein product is CASSTPGTGGDIQYF.

CDR3 bases: TGTGCCAGTAGTACCAGGGGACAGGGAAACACCGGGGAGCTGTTTTTT. Its protein product is CASSTRGQGNTGELFF. The rearrangement joins TRBV19 to TRBJ2-2, with 9 bases fitting TRBD1. Germline V CDR1 and CDR2: LNHDA, SQIVND (reference sequence). This CDR3 contains 16 residues. V shed 4 bases, J shed 2 bases, and the junction held 5 bases outside the gene matches.

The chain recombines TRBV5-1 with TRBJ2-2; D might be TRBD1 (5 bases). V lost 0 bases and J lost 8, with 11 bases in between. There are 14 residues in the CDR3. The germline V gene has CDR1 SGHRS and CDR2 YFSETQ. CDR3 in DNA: TGCGCCAGCAGCTTGGGGCAGGGTGTTGGGGAGCTGTTTTTT. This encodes CASSLGQGVGELFF. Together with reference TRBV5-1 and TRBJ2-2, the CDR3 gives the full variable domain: KAGVTQTPRYLIKTRGQQVTLSCSPISGHRSVSWYQQTPGQGLQFLFEYFSETQRNKGNFPGRFSGRQFSNSRSEMNVSTLELGDSALYLCASSLGQGVGELFFGEGSRLTVL.

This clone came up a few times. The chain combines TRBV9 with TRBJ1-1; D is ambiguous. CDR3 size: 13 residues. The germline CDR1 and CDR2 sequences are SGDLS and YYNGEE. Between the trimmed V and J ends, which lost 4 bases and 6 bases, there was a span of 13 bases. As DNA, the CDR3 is TGTGCCAGCAGCCCCTCCCCGGTGCCTGAAGCTTTCTTT. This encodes CASSPSPVPEAFF.

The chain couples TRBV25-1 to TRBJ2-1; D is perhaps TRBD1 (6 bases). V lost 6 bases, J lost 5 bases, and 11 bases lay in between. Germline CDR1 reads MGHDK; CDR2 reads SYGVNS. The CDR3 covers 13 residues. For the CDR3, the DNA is TGTGCCAGCAGCCGGACAGATCACAATGAGCAGTTCTTC. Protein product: CASSRTDHNEQFF. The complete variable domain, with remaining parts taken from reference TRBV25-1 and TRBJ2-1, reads EADIYQTPRYLVIGTGKKITLECSQTMGHDKMYWYQQDPGMELHLIHYSYGVNSTEKGDLSSESTVSRIRTEHFPLTLESARPSHTSQYLCASSRTDHNEQFFGPGTRLTVL.

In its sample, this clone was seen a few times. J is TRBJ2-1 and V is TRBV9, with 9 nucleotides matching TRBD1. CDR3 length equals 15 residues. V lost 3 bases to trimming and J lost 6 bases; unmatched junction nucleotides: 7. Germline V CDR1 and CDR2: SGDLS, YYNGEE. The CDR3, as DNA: TGTGCCAGCAGCGCCTACAGGGGGCTAAGCAATGAGCAGTTCTTC. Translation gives CASSAYRGLSNEQFF.

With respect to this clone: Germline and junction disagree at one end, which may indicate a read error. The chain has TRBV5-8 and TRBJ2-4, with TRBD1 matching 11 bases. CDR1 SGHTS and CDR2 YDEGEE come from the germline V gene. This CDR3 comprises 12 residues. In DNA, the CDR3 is TGTGCCAGCAGCCGCGGACAGGGGGCAATTCACTTC. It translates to CASSRGQGAIHF.

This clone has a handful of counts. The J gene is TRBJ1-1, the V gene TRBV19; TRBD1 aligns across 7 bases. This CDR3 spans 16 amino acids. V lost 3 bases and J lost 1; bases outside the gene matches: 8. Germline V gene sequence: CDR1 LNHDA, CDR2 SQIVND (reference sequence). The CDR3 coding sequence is TGTGCCAGTAGTATCCCAAGTGGACAGGAGAACACTGAAGCTTTCTTT. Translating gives CASSIPSGQENTEAFF.

For the CDR3, the DNA is TGCAGTGCCAGCAAGCGGGATGAGCAGTTCTTC. Residues: CSASKRDEQFF. The chain joins TRBV20-1 to TRBJ2-1, with D maybe TRBD2 (6 bases). Deletions cut 6 bases from V and 8 bases from J, with 11 bases between. Per the germline V gene, CDR1 is DFQATT and CDR2 is SNEGSKA (reference sequence). This CDR3 comprises 11 residues.

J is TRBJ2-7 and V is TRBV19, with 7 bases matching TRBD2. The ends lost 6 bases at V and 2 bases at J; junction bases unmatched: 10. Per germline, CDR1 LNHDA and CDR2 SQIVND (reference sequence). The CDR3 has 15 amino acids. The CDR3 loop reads CASSPSAAGAYEQYF. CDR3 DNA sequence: TGTGCCAGTAGCCCTTCGGCTGCGGGGGCCTACGAGCAGTACTTC.

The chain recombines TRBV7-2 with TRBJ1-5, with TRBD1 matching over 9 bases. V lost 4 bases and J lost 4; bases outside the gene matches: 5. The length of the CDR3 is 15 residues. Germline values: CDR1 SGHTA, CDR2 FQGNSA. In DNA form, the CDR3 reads TGTGCCAGCAGCTCGGGGACAGGGAGGAATCAGCCCCAGCATTTT. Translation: CASSSGTGRNQPQHF.

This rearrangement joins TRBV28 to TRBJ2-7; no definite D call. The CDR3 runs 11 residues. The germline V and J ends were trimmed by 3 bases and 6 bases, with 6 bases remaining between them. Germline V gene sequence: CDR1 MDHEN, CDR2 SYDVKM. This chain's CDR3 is CASSFPSEQYF. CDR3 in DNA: TGTGCCAGCAGTTTCCCGTCCGAGCAGTACTTC.

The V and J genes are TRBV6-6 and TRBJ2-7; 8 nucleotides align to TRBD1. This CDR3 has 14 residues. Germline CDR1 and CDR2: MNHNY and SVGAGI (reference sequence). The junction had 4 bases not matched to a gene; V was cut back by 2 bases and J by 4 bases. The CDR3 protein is CASSYGTGGYEQYF. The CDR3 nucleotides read TGTGCCAGCAGTTACGGCACAGGGGGTTACGAGCAGTACTTC.

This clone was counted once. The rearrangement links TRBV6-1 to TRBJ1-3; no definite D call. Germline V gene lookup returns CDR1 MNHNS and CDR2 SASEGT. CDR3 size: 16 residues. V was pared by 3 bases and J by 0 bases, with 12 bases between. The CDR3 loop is CASSENGYSSGNTIYF. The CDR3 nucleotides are TGTGCCAGCAGTGAGAACGGATACAGCTCTGGAAACACCATATATTTT.

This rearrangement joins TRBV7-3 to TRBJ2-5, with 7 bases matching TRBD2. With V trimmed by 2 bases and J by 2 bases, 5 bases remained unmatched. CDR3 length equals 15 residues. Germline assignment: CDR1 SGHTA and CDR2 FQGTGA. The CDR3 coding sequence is TGTGCCAGCAGCTTATATCCAGCGGGACAAGAGACCCAGTACTTC. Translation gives CASSLYPAGQETQYF.

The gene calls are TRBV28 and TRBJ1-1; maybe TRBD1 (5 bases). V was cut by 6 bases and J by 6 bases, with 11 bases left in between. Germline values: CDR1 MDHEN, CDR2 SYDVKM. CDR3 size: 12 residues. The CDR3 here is CASRSGRAEAFF. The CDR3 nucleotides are TGTGCCAGCAGGTCGGGCAGGGCTGAAGCTTTCTTT.

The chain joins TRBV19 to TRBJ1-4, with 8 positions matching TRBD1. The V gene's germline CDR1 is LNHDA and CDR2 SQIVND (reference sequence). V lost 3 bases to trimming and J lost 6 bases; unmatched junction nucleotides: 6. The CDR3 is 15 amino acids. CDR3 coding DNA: TGTGCCAGTAGTATCGGCGGGACAGGAGATGAAAAACTGTTTTTT. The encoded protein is CASSIGGTGDEKLFF.

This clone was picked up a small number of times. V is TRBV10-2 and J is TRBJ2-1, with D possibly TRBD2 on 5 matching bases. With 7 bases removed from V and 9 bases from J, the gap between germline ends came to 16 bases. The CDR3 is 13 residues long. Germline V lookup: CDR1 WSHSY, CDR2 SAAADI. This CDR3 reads CASKERKVGEQFF. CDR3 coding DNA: TGCGCCAGCAAGGAGCGGAAGGTGGGTGAGCAGTTCTTC.

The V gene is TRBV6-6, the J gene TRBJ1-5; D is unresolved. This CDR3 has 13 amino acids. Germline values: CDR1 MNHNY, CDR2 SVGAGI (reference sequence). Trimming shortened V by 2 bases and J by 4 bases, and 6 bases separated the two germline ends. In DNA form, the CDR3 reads TGTGCCAGCAGTTACCTTGAGAATCAGCCCCAGCATTTT. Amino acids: CASSYLENQPQHF.

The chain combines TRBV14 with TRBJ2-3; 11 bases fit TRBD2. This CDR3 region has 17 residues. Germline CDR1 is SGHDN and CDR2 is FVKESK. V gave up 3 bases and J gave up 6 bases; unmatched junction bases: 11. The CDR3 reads CASSQWTSGSWGDTQYF. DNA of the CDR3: TGTGCCAGCAGCCAGTGGACTAGCGGGTCCTGGGGCGATACGCAGTATTTT.

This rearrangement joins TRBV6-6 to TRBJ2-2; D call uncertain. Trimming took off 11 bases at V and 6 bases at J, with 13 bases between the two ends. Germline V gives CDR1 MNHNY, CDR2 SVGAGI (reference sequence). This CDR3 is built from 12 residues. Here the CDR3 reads CAAHPAAGELFF. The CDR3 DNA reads TGTGCCGCCCACCCGGCGGCCGGGGAGCTGTTTTTT.

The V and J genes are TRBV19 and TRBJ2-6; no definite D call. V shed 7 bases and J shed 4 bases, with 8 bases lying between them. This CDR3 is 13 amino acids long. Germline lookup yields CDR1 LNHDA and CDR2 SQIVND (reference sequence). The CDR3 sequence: CASTLSGANVLTF. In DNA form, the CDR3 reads TGTGCCAGTACCCTCTCCGGGGCCAACGTCCTGACTTTC.

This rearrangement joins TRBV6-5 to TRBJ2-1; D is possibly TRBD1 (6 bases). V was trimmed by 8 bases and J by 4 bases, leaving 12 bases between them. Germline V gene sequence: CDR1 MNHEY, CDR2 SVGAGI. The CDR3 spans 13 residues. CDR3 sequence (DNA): TGTGCCAGCGGACAGAAAGAGTACAATGAGCAGTTCTTC. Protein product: CASGQKEYNEQFF.